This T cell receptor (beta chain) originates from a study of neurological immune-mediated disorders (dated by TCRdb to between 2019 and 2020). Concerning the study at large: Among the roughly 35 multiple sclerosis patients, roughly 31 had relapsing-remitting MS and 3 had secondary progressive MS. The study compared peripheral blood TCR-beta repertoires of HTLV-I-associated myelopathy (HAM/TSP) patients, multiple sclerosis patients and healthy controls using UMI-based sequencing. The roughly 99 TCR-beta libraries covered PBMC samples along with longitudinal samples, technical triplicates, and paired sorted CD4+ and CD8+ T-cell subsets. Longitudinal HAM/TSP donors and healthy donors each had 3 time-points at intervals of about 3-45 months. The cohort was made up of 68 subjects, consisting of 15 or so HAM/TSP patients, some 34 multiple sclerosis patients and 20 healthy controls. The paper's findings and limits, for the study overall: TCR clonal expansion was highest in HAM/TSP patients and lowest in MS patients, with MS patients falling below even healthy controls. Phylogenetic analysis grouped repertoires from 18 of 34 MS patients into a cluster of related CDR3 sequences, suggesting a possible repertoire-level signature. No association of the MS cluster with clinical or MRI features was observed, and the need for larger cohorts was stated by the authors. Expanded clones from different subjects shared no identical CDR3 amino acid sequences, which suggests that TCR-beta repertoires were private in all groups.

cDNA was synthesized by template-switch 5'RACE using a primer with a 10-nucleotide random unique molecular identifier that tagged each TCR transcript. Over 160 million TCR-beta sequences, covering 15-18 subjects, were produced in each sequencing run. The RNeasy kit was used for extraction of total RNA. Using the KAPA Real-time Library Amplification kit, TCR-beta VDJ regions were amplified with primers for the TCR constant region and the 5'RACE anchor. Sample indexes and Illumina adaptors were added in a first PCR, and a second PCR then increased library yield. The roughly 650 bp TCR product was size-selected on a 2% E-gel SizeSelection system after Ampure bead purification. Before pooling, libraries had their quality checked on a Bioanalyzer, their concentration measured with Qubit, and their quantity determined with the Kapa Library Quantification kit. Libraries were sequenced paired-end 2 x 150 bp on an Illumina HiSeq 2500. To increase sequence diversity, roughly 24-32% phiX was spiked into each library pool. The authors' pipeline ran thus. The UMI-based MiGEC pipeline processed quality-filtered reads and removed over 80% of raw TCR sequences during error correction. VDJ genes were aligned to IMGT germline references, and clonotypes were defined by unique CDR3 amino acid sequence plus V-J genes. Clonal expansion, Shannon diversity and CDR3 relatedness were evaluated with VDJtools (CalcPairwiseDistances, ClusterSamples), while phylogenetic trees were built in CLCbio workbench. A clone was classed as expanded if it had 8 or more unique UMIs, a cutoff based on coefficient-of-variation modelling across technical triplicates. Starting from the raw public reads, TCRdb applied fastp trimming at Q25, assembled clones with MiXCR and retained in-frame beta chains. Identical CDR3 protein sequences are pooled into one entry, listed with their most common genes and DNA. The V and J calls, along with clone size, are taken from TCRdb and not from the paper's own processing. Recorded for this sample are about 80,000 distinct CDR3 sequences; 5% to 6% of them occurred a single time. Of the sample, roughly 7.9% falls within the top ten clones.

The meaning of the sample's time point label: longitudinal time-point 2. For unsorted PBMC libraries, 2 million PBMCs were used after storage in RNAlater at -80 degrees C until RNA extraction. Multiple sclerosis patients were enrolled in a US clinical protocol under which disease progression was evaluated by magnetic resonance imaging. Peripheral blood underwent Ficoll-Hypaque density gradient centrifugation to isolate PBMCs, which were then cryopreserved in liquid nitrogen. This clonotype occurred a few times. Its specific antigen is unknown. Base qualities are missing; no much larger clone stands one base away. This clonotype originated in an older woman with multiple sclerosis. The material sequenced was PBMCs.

The DNA is TGCAGTGCTAAAACGACAGGGGCCACCCCTGGGGAGCAGTTCTTC. This encodes CSAKTTGATPGEQFF. The sequence joins TRBV20-1 to TRBJ2-1; 8 bases in between match TRBD1. Trimming takes 4 bases off V and 10 bases off J; junction bases not matched to a gene: 15. Counted from cysteine to phenylalanine, this CDR3 has 15 amino acids. The kept DNA is CDR3 alone, 45 bases in frame from the first base. Based on the germline V gene (reference sequence), the CDR1 and CDR2 sequences are DFQATT and SNEGSKA.